This record looks at one T cell receptor beta chain sequence and its context. This entry belongs to a study of blood T cell repertoires in COVID-19. Study overall: Whether acute or convalescent, the COVID-19 samples came from the United States, Italy and Spain. T cells, B-cell-depleted T cells, or PBMCs supplied cDNA or gDNA.

V lost 6 bases to trimming and J lost 7 bases; unmatched junction nucleotides: 3. Germline CDR1 reads SGHRS; CDR2 reads YFSETQ. The CDR3 contains 11 residues. Sequencing was performed with immunoSEQ multiplex PCR; in TCRdb, only in-frame clones are kept and a portion is missing. The sample contains about 60,000 clones, 65% to 85% of which appear only once. This clonotype was obtained from a human donor in a cohort sampled during active COVID-19. The rearrangement uses TRBV5-1 and TRBJ1-1, with TRBD1 matching 7 bases. Input material: peripheral blood. For the CDR3, the DNA is TGCGCCAGCAACAGGGGTGGTGAAGCTTTCTTT. Translating gives CASNRGGEAFF.